Below are 14 T cell receptor beta chains sequenced from a single sample in a study of response to subunit inactivated influenza vaccine. TCRdb reprocessed the RT-PCR reads with MiXCR, giving one entry per CDR3 protein. The table has about 480,000 distinct CDR3 sequences, over 9.5% seen once. This specimen consisted of PBMCs from blood, obtained about 6 weeks after vaccination. These receptors were obtained from a man aged 50 to 59 who received an inactivated influenza vaccine.

This clonotype was detected ten times or more. The rearrangement uses TRBV20-1 and TRBJ2-7; a possible D gene is TRBD2 (7 bases). Trimming removed 3 bases from V and 3 bases from J, with 15 bases in between. This CDR3 contains 14 residues. Looked up from germline, CDR1 is DFQATT and CDR2 is SNEGSKA (reference sequence). The DNA for the CDR3 is TGCAGTGCTAGGGAAAGGGGGGAGGGCTACGAGCAGTACTTC. Translation: CSARERGEGYEQYF.

In this sample, this clonotype turned up many times. The chain links TRBV12-3 or TRBV12-4 to TRBJ1-1; D is possibly TRBD1 (5 bases). CDR3 size: 12 residues. Trimming took off 6 bases at V and 6 bases at J, with 11 bases between the two ends. CDR3 bases: TGTGCCAGCAGGGGGGTGGACGCTGAAGCTTTCTTT. Translating gives CASRGVDAEAFF.

This clonotype was observed a handful of times. The CDR3 sequence is CSVKDGGRGTEAFF. In DNA form, the CDR3 reads TGCAGCGTCAAAGACGGGGGCAGGGGAACTGAAGCTTTCTTT. The V gene is TRBV29-1, the J gene TRBJ1-1; a possible D gene is TRBD1 (6 bases). The CDR3 is 14 residues long. Looked up from germline, CDR1 is SQVTM and CDR2 is ANQGSEA. The V end lost 6 bases, the J end lost 5 bases, and 19 bases lay between the germline ends.

The rearrangement links TRBV5-1 to TRBJ2-5, with 10 bases aligning to TRBD2. The CDR3 totals 14 residues. Germline values: CDR1 SGHRS, CDR2 YFSETQ. V lost 4 bases, J lost 6 bases, and 6 bases stayed unmatched. Here the CDR3 reads CASSVGTSEQTQYF. The CDR3 DNA sequence: TGCGCCAGCAGCGTTGGGACTAGCGAACAGACCCAGTACTTC.

This clonotype was counted ten times or more. The CDR3 region is CASSQETGANNQPQHF. CDR3 DNA sequence: TGCGCCAGCAGCCAAGAGACAGGGGCCAACAATCAGCCCCAGCATTTT. The V call is TRBV4-3, the J call TRBJ1-5, with 8 bases that match TRBD1. This CDR3 is 16 amino acids long. Trimming took 0 bases from V and 3 from J; bases not matched to a gene: 4. CDR1 and CDR2 (germline): LGHNA, YSLEER.

The V call is TRBV7-8, the J call TRBJ2-1; D possibly corresponds to TRBD1 (5 bases). V was clipped by 2 bases and J by 5 bases, with 16 bases between them. Germline CDR1 is SGHVS and CDR2 is FQNEAQ. The CDR3 runs 16 residues. The CDR3 reads CASSLLPGLKNNEQFF. The CDR3 DNA sequence: TGTGCCAGCAGCTTACTCCCAGGGCTTAAAAACAATGAGCAGTTCTTC.

The chain is built from TRBV28 and TRBJ2-3; no clear D. The CDR3 spans 12 residues. V dropped 2 bases and J dropped 10 bases, with 10 bases sitting between them. The germline V gene encodes CDR1 MDHEN and CDR2 SYDVKM. This CDR3 reads CASSLGRQPQYF. The CDR3 DNA reads TGTGCCAGCAGTTTAGGTCGGCAGCCGCAGTATTTT.

This clonotype came up a few times. This chain connects TRBV7-8 to TRBJ1-5; D is unresolved. This CDR3 comprises 13 residues. Trimming stripped 2 bases from V and 7 bases from J, with 9 bases between. Germline loops: CDR1 SGHVS, CDR2 FQNEAQ. CDR3 bases: TGTGCCAGCAGCTTATACAGAGACCAGCCCCAGCATTTT. Its protein is CASSLYRDQPQHF.

J is TRBJ2-5 and V is TRBV7-2; D uncertain. Germline loops: CDR1 SGHTA, CDR2 FQGNSA. CDR3 length: 16 residues. Trimming cost V 1 base and J 5 bases, with 17 bases left between them. This CDR3 is CASSLGARSARETQYF. As DNA, the CDR3 is TGTGCCAGCAGCTTAGGGGCTCGGAGTGCCCGGGAGACCCAGTACTTC.

The gene calls are TRBV2 and TRBJ1-2; 7 nucleotides align to TRBD1. Looked up from germline, CDR1 is SNHLY and CDR2 is FYNNEI. The trim removed 7 bases at V and 8 bases at J, leaving 13 bases unmatched. This CDR3 comprises 14 residues. The CDR3 nucleotides are TGTGCCAGCACATCCCAAAAGGGGGCGAGAGGCTACACCTTC. Encoded protein: CASTSQKGARGYTF.

The genes are TRBV5-1 and TRBJ1-2; D is unclear. This CDR3 comprises 14 residues. Germline loops: CDR1 SGHRS, CDR2 YFSETQ. V lost 1 base and J lost 2, with 9 bases in between. This CDR3 is CASSLSTGNYGYTF. Written as DNA, the CDR3 is TGCGCCAGCAGCTTGTCTACGGGAAACTATGGCTACACCTTC.

This clonotype has a count of ten or more. The genes are TRBV12-3 or TRBV12-4 and TRBJ1-1, with D possibly being TRBD1 (5 bases). The CDR3 totals 14 residues. V gave up 2 bases and J gave up 8 bases, with 15 bases separating them. CDR3 sequence reads: CASSLSFQGGEAFF. CDR3 bases: TGTGCCAGCAGTTTATCCTTTCAGGGTGGAGAAGCTTTCTTT.

The V and J genes are TRBV7-2 and TRBJ2-1; D is possibly TRBD1 (5 bases). Trimming removed 0 bases at V and 9 bases at J, with 12 bases between. The germline V gene encodes CDR1 SGHTA and CDR2 FQGNSA. The CDR3 spans 14 residues. The CDR3 DNA reads as TGTGCCAGCAGCTTAGCTCGGCAGGGCGGTGAGCAGTTCTTC. Residues: CASSLARQGGEQFF.

A few counts support this clonotype. J is TRBJ2-7 and V is TRBV29-1; D remains ambiguous. Germline V gene lookup returns CDR1 SQVTM and CDR2 ANQGSEA. Trimming left V 5 bases short and J 3 bases short, with 11 bases between. CDR3 size: 12 residues. The CDR3 coding sequence is TGCAGCGTTTGGGTACGGAACTACGAGCAGTACTTC. This sequence encodes CSVWVRNYEQYF.